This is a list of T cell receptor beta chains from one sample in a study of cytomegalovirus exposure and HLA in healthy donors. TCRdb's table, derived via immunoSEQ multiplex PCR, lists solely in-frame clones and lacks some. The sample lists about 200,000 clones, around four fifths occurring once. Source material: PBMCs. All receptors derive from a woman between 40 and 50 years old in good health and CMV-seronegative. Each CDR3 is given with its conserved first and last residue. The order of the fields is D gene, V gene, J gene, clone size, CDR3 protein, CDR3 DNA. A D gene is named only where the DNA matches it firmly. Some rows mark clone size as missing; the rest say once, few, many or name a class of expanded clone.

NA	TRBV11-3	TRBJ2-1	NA	CASSPTSGSYNEQFF	TGTGCCAGCAGCCCCACCTCCGGGAGCTACAATGAGCAGTTCTTC
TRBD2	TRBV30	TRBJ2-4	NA	CAWSARNRLAGAKNIQYF	TGTGCCTGGAGTGCCCGAAACAGACTAGCGGGAGCCAAAAACATTCAGTACTTC
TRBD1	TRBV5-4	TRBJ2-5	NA	CASSLPGPGGEETQYF	TGTGCCAGCAGCCTACCCGGGCCAGGGGGCGAAGAGACCCAGTACTTC
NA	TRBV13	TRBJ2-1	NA	CASRRRGGSSYNEQFF	TGTGCCAGCAGACGGCGCGGTGGGAGCTCCTACAATGAGCAGTTCTTC
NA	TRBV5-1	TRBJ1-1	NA	CASSSGGGSSNTEAFF	TGCGCCAGCAGCTCGGGGGGGGGCAGCTCGAACACTGAAGCTTTCTTT
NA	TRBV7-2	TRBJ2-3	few	CASSLFAASSTDTQYF	TGTGCCAGCAGCTTATTTGCGGCGTCGAGCACAGATACGCAGTATTTT
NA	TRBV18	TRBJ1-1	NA	CASSPLNTQGPFVEAFF	TGTGCCAGCTCACCGTTAAATACACAGGGCCCCTTCGTTGAAGCTTTCTTT
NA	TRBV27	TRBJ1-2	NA	CASSSLLGAYGYTF	TGTGCCAGCAGTTCACTGCTGGGGGCCTATGGCTACACCTTC
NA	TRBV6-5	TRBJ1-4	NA	CASTLYPGEKLFF	TGTGCCAGCACCCTTTACCCGGGGGAAAAACTGTTTTTT
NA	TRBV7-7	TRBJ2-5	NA	CASSLAWAEETQYF	TGTGCCAGCAGCTTAGCGTGGGCAGAAGAGACCCAGTACTTC
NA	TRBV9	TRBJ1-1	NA	CASSVSGGLGTEAFF	TGTGCCAGCAGCGTATCGGGGGGGCTTGGCACTGAAGCTTTCTTT
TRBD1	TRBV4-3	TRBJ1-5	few	CASSQDHRGRPQHF	TGCGCCAGCAGCCAAGATCACAGGGGGAGGCCCCAGCATTTT
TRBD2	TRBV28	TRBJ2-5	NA	CASLTSGQETQYF	TGTGCCAGCTTGACTAGCGGACAAGAGACCCAGTACTTC
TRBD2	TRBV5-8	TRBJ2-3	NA	CASSLRTSGPDTQYF	TGTGCCAGCAGTTTGAGGACTAGCGGGCCAGATACGCAGTATTTT
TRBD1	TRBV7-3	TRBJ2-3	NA	CASSLIGGSPDTQYF	TGTGCCAGCAGCTTAATAGGGGGCAGCCCAGATACGCAGTATTTT
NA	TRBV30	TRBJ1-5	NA	CAWSVRGGAGNQPQHF	TGTGCCTGGAGTGTACGGGGGGGGGCAGGCAATCAGCCCCAGCATTTT
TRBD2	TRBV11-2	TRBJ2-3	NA	CASSRLAGGRTDTQYF	TGTGCCAGCAGCAGACTAGCGGGAGGGAGGACAGATACGCAGTATTTT
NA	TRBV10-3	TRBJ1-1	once	CAITSTAMNTEAFF	TGTGCCATCACTTCGACAGCCATGAACACTGAAGCTTTCTTT
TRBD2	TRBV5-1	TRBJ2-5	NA	CASSWGGTQETQYF	TGCGCCAGCAGCTGGGGGGGGACCCAAGAGACCCAGTACTTC
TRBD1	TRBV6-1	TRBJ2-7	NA	CASSEVGQGYEQYF	TGTGCCAGCAGTGAAGTAGGACAGGGCTACGAGCAGTACTTC
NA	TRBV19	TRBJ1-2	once	CASSMRGTNYGYTF	TGTGCCAGTAGTATGCGGGGTACTAACTATGGCTACACCTTC
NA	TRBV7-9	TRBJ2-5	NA	CASSLAAHQETQYF	TGTGCCAGCAGCTTAGCGGCCCACCAAGAGACCCAGTACTTC
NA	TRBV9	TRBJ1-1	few	CASSVTGNTEAFF	TGTGCCAGCAGCGTGACAGGGAACACTGAAGCTTTCTTT
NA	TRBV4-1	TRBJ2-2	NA	CASSQAPDTGELFF	TGCGCCAGCAGCCAAGCTCCCGACACCGGGGAGCTGTTTTTT
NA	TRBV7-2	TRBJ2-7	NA	CASSLGGGGSYEQYF	TGTGCCAGCAGCTTAGGGGGAGGAGGCTCCTACGAGCAGTACTTC
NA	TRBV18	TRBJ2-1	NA	CASSISPRGGEQFF	TGTGCCAGCTCGATCTCCCCGAGGGGGGGGGAGCAGTTCTTC